This T cell receptor (beta chain) was profiled in a study of T cells after yellow fever vaccination (dated by TCRdb to between 2017 and 2020). Study-level background: The SMART-Seq v4 Ultra Low Input RNA kit was used to prepare libraries from fractions with low cell numbers. Bulk TCR alpha and beta repertoires were sequenced longitudinally to track T-cell clones before and after primary and booster YFV17D yellow fever vaccination. Two healthy male donors, one aged 18 to 30 and one aged 30 to 39 years, were included in the cohort. Blood was drawn at multiple timepoints before and after primary and secondary immunization, with bulk PBMC replicates and cell subsets isolated.

Broader findings and caveats from the paper: Only two donors were included in the study, so the extent to which the findings can be generalized is limited. After the booster, most clones that had expanded after primary vaccination were detected again (approximately 96% of CD4 and around 88% of CD8), suggesting broad maintenance of memory. Compared with the primary T-cell response, the secondary T-cell response was faster but weaker, reaching its peak on day 5 rather than on day 15. Computational filtering was needed because FACS-sorted repertoires could contain abundant contaminating clonotypes from the bulk population. A small share of clonotypes occurred in both CD4 and CD8 compartments, likely arising from convergent recombination.

Sample treatment or condition, as interpreted from the label and publication: live attenuated yellow fever vaccine strain. At each blood-draw timepoint, two biological replicates of bulk PBMCs were collected. PBMCs were isolated from peripheral blood using a standard Ficoll-Paque protocol. TriZol was used to extract RNA from bulk PBMCs, CD4 and CD8 fractions, and dextramer-positive and dextramer-negative fractions. At the junction V is shortened by 4 bases and J by 1 base, with 10 bases in between. The CDR3 contains 14 residues, cysteine and phenylalanine counted. CDR3 DNA is the only sequence kept; it has 42 bases, read in frame from the first base. CDR1 and CDR2 are drawn from the germline V gene: ENHRY, SYGVKD. Instrument used: Illumina NovaSeq 6000. Synthesis of TCR cDNA relied on 5'RACE template switching, a step that introduced a universal primer site along with unique molecular identifiers. Priming of cDNA synthesis was performed from both the TCR alpha and TCR beta constant segments. Library amplification used two PCR steps, and the second PCR step added sample barcodes and sequencing adapters. Libraries were sequenced on Illumina HiSeq 2500 (2x100 bp) or NovaSeq (2x150 bp). The authors processed their data as follows. Reads were demultiplexed and collapsed into UMI consensus sequences with MIGEC, and V(D)J alignment was performed with MiXCR. Clonotypes responding to the vaccine were identified with edgeR on replicate PBMC samples, with the criteria of FDR below 0.01 and a log2 fold change above 5 up to day 15. Bulk clonotypes were assigned CD4 or CD8 identity according to which sequenced CD4 or CD8 repertoire held them at higher abundance. The raw public data were reprocessed by TCRdb itself: fastp quality trimming at Q25, MiXCR clonotype calling, in-frame beta chains only. Entries that share a CDR3 protein sequence are merged under the most common genes and DNA. The V and J calls here are based on TCRdb, not the publication. The sample records about 260,000 distinct CDR3 sequences, more than 3.5% of which are singletons. The top ten clones comprise over 15% of the sample.

This clonotype was observed many times. No antigen is known for it. Base-call qualities are not available, and no considerably larger clone is one nucleotide away. The starting material was PBMCs, obtained 15 days after the yellow fever booster vaccination. The sequence derives from a man aged 18 to 35 who received the YFV17D yellow fever vaccine. Rearrangement joined TRBV10-3 to TRBJ1-1, with the D gene too uncertain to name. The DNA is as follows: TGTGCCATCAGTGGAAGGGAGGGGAACACTGAAGCTTTCTTT. This translates into CAISGREGNTEAFF.